This TCR beta chain was found in a study of T cells after yellow fever vaccination. TCRdb re-analysed the 5' RACE reads in MiXCR, keeping a single row per CDR3 protein. The sample has under 300,000 distinct CDR3 sequences, 5.5% to 8.5% seen once; the top ten hold roughly 1%. Germline trimming cut 3 bases from V and 2 bases from J; bases unmatched to any gene: 5. Germline V gene sequence: CDR1 MNHEY, CDR2 SMNVEV (reference sequence). CDR3 length equals 15 residues. Whole-study results and caveats: Clonotype sharing between CD4 and CD8 compartments was small. Faster peaking, at day 5 versus 15, marked a secondary response that was weaker.

At least ten counts were recorded for this clonotype. Antigen unknown. The TCR originated in a man aged 30 to 45 who received the YFV17D yellow fever vaccine. The sequencing here drew on CD4+ T cells sorted from PBMCs, taken on the day of the yellow fever booster vaccination. The chain employs TRBV27 and TRBJ2-7; 9 nucleotides align to TRBD2. The chain's CDR3 is CASSFSAGGPYEQYF. For the CDR3, the DNA is TGTGCCAGCAGTTTTTCTGCGGGAGGGCCCTACGAGCAGTACTTC.